The TCR beta chain described here comes from a study of T cell clones after liver transplantation. Study as a whole: Samples came from ITN030ST, which attempted immunosuppression withdrawal within 2 years of liver transplantation. Pre-transplant mixed lymphocyte reactions yielded third-party-reactive TCRbeta sequences as comparators for graft-donor-reactive sequences.

The repertoire was sequenced with immunoSEQ multiplex PCR; TCRdb's copy has only in-frame clones and lacks some. The profile shows around 70,000 clones, 80% to 95% of them singletons. General study findings and limits: In 5 of 8 subjects, circulating graft-donor-reactive CD4 TCRbeta sequences fell significantly after transplant. The donor-reactive repertoire was only partly measurable in two subjects, lacking donor cells.

Comments on this clone: Its antigen is as yet unknown.

The V gene's germline CDR1 is LNHDA and CDR2 SQIVND (reference sequence). J gave up 3 bases and V 8 bases, and 3 bases lay outside the gene matches. This CDR3 contains 14 residues. The origin of this receptor is a human patient who received a liver transplant. Some T cells here may be from the graft donor. The chain recombines TRBV19 with TRBJ1-4; 10 bases align to TRBD1. The source was CD4+ T cells from blood, collected less than 27 months after liver transplant. The CDR3 nucleotides read TGTGCCAGTCGACAGGGGGCGTCTAATGAAAAACTGTTTTTT. Protein product: CASRQGASNEKLFF.